These 15 T cell receptor beta chains originate from one sample sequenced in a study of blood T cell repertoires in COVID-19. Produced via immunoSEQ multiplex PCR; TCRdb's table is partial and in-frame only. The data hold 200,000 to 250,000 clones, with more than 75% observed a single time. Sequencing was carried out using peripheral blood. The receptors were sampled from a woman under 40 who had recovered from COVID-19.

J is TRBJ1-1 and V is TRBV30; 9 bases align to TRBD1. This CDR3 is built from 16 residues. V lost 3 bases to trimming and J lost 5 bases; unmatched junction nucleotides: 13. Germline V gene data show CDR1 as GTSNPN and CDR2 as SVGIG (reference sequence). CDR3 in DNA: TGTGCCTGGAGCGTGTACAGGGGGCGCTTCCGGACTGAAGCTTTCTTT. Amino acids: CAWSVYRGRFRTEAFF.

Only one count was recorded for this clone. This chain uses TRBV6-2 or TRBV6-3 with TRBJ2-7; 8 bases align to TRBD1. The CDR3 has 12 residues. Germline CDR1 and CDR2: MNHEY and SVGEGT. After removal of 4 bases from V and 9 bases from J, the junction contained 5 bases not matched to a gene. The DNA of the CDR3 is TGTGCCAGCAGTTTTGACAGGGGCGGGCAGTACTTC. Translating gives CASSFDRGGQYF.

The CDR3 DNA reads TGTGCCAGCAGCTTAGGGCCCAACGGAGGACGGACCCTCTTCATGAACACTGAAGCTTTCTTT. Encoded protein: CASSLGPNGGRTLFMNTEAFF. The rearrangement links TRBV13 to TRBJ1-1, with D hard to call. Germline V gene sequence: CDR1 PRHDT, CDR2 FYEKMQ (reference sequence). Trimming left V 0 bases short and J 0 bases short, with 26 bases between. This CDR3 region has 21 residues.

The rearrangement links TRBV2 to TRBJ1-1, with D perhaps matching TRBD1 (5 bases). From germline, CDR1 is SNHLY and CDR2 FYNNEI. Trimming removed 8 bases from V and 4 bases from J, with 8 bases in between. The CDR3 has 11 amino acids. CDR3 sequence reads: CASGRGTEAFF. The CDR3, as DNA: TGTGCCAGCGGGAGGGGCACTGAAGCTTTCTTT.

The chain employs TRBV2 and TRBJ1-3; D remains unclear. The V gene lost 5 bases and the J gene lost 3 bases, with 11 bases spanning the gap. Germline V gene sequence: CDR1 SNHLY, CDR2 FYNNEI. The CDR3 extends over 14 amino acids. CDR3 bases: TGTGCCAGCAGTATTAGGAGCAATGGAAACACCATATATTTT. Amino acids: CASSIRSNGNTIYF.

V and J are TRBV18 and TRBJ2-7, with 8 bases fitting TRBD1. V gave up 0 bases and J gave up 7 bases; unmatched junction bases: 8. This CDR3 contains 15 residues. In germline, CDR1 is KGHSH, CDR2 LQKENI. CDR3: CASSPPTGQEGEQYF. CDR3 DNA sequence: TGTGCCAGCTCACCACCTACGGGACAGGAGGGAGAGCAGTACTTC.

The V gene is TRBV4-2, the J gene TRBJ1-5; D gene uncertain. Germline V gene lookup returns CDR1 LGHNA and CDR2 YNFKEQ. Trimming shortened V by 0 bases and J by 7 bases, and 10 bases separated the two germline ends. CDR3 size: 14 residues. CDR3 coding DNA: TGTGCCAGCAGCCAAGATAATGGTGGCCAGCCCCAGCATTTT. Translation: CASSQDNGGQPQHF.

The V call is TRBV6-5, the J call TRBJ1-4; D remains unclear. This CDR3 is 14 amino acids long. V lost 2 bases and J 7 bases, leaving 11 bases between the germline ends. Germline loops: CDR1 MNHEY, CDR2 SVGAGI. The DNA of the CDR3 is TGTGCCAGCAGTTACCCAGGCGCTGGTGAAAAACTGTTTTTT. Encoded protein: CASSYPGAGEKLFF.

In its sample, this clone was seen a few times. V and J are TRBV3-1 (or the pseudogene TRBV3-2) and TRBJ2-1, with 13 bases lining up with TRBD2. The CDR3 consists of 12 residues. Germline CDR1 and CDR2: LGHDT and YNNKEL (reference sequence). The V segment lost 5 bases and the J segment 16 bases; nucleotides outside the gene matches: 5. CDR3 protein: CASSEGLAGPFF. The CDR3 DNA follows: TGTGCCAGCAGCGAGGGACTAGCGGGGCCTTTCTTC.

The chain joins TRBV5-4 to TRBJ1-6; no definite D call. V lost 4 bases and J lost 8, with 7 bases in between. The CDR3 is 12 residues long. CDR1 and CDR2 (germline): SGHNT, YYREEE (reference sequence). CDR3 residues: CASSEGDSPLHF. The CDR3, as DNA: TGTGCCAGCAGCGAGGGTGATTCACCCCTCCACTTT.

This clone appeared a few times. This sequence joins TRBV6-2 or TRBV6-3 and TRBJ2-1; possible D gene TRBD2, 5 bases. This CDR3 is built from 13 residues. Germline V gives CDR1 MNHEY, CDR2 SVGEGT. The V end was cut by 6 bases, the J end by 8 bases, with 14 bases between. CDR3 sequence (DNA): TGTGCCAGCAGCCTAGCACGCATCCATGAGCAGTTCTTC. Translation gives CASSLARIHEQFF.

This chain links TRBV2 with TRBJ2-5; D perhaps matches TRBD2 (5 bases). The CDR3 consists of 11 residues. Deletions cut 11 bases from V and 5 bases from J, with 12 bases between. Looked up from germline, CDR1 is SNHLY and CDR2 is FYNNEI. The CDR3 DNA reads TGTGCCGGCGACTACCGGGAGACCCAGTACTTC. It translates to CAGDYRETQYF. The full variable domain, completed using reference TRBV2 and TRBJ2-5, is EPEVTQTPSHQVTQMGQEVILRCVPISNHLYFYWYRQILGQKVEFLVSFYNNEISEKSEIFDDQFSVERPDGSNFTLKIRSTKLEDSAMYFCAGDYRETQYFGPGTRLLVL.

The V call is TRBV7-2, the J call TRBJ1-2, with 7 bases lining up with TRBD1. With 5 bases clipped from V and 4 bases from J, the junction kept 10 bases outside the gene matches. The CDR3 runs to 15 residues. Germline CDR1 and CDR2: SGHTA and FQGNSA. The CDR3 here is CASSPWTGFSYGYTF. The CDR3 DNA reads as TGTGCCAGCAGCCCATGGACAGGATTTAGCTATGGCTACACCTTC.

The rearrangement links TRBV7-9 to TRBJ2-5, with TRBD2 matching over 7 bases. Germline V gene lookup returns CDR1 SEHNR and CDR2 FQNEAQ (reference sequence). The CDR3 is 16 amino acids. V trimming: 3 bases; J trimming: 1 base; junction bases outside the gene matches: 8. The CDR3 spells CASSFNPGGGQETQYF. The CDR3 region has the DNA TGTGCCAGCAGCTTTAACCCGGGGGGAGGCCAAGAGACCCAGTACTTC.

This clone is a singleton in its sample. The V and J genes are TRBV9 and TRBJ2-1; a weak D match, TRBD2 (6 bases). Trimming took 4 bases from V and 0 from J, leaving 11 bases between them. The length of the CDR3 is 15 residues. Germline lookup yields CDR1 SGDLS and CDR2 YYNGEE. The CDR3 DNA is TGTGCCAGCAGCATCTGGGGGGTCTCCTACAATGAGCAGTTCTTC. Residues: CASSIWGVSYNEQFF.